This entry lists 30 T cell receptor beta chains sequenced from one sample in a study of beta chain features in type 1 diabetes. General study points: Moderately but significantly shorter TCRB CDR3s were found in Type 1 diabetes patients in all four CD4+ subsets.

No cognate antigen is known for these TCRs. The isolated RNA, all of it, was reverse transcribed, so expressed TCRB transcripts were what got sequenced. This table comes from immunoSEQ multiplex PCR, and its TCRdb copy is limited to in-frame clones, with some not included. The data hold approximately 27,000 clones, with 49% observed a single time. Sequencing was carried out using stem cell memory CD4+ T cells from blood. The receptors were gathered from a man younger than 45 with type 1 diabetes.

The chain employs TRBV5-1 and TRBJ1-2; 12 bases agree with TRBD1. V was pared by 5 bases and J by 7 bases, with 6 bases of the junction left unmatched. This CDR3 comprises 14 residues. Germline lookup yields CDR1 SGHRS and CDR2 YFSETQ. In DNA, the CDR3 is TGCGCCAGCAGTCCCGGGACAGGGGGCGGTGGCTACACCTTC. Protein: CASSPGTGGGGYTF. Based on the CDR3 plus reference TRBV5-1 and TRBJ1-2, the full variable domain is KAGVTQTPRYLIKTRGQQVTLSCSPISGHRSVSWYQQTPGQGLQFLFEYFSETQRNKGNFPGRFSGRQFSNSRSEMNVSTLELGDSALYLCASSPGTGGGGYTFGSGTRLTVV.

The rearrangement uses TRBV29-1 and TRBJ2-5, with TRBD1 matching over 9 bases. This CDR3 has 12 amino acids. The V segment lost 6 bases and the J segment 5 bases; nucleotides outside the gene matches: 4. Germline CDR1 SQVTM, CDR2 ANQGSEA. This CDR3 is CSVNRGRETQYF. For the CDR3, the DNA is TGCAGCGTCAACAGGGGGCGGGAGACCCAGTACTTC.

The chain couples TRBV10-1 to TRBJ1-2; maybe TRBD1 (5 bases). Germline V gives CDR1 WNHNN, CDR2 SYGVQD (reference sequence). This CDR3 comprises 13 residues. V was pared by 3 bases and J by 4 bases, with 9 bases between. This chain's CDR3 is CASSEVGGYGYTF. The CDR3 DNA reads as TGCGCCAGCAGTGAAGTGGGGGGCTATGGCTACACCTTC.

CDR3 DNA sequence: TGTGCCAGCAGTGATTTGACAGGGGTGGGACAGCCCCAGCATTTT. Protein product: CASSDLTGVGQPQHF. The chain carries TRBV2 and TRBJ1-5; 8 bases align to TRBD1. V lost 3 bases to trimming and J lost 7 bases; unmatched junction nucleotides: 8. From germline, CDR1 is SNHLY and CDR2 FYNNEI. CDR3 length: 15 residues.

This clone was picked up one time. The rearrangement links TRBV5-1 to TRBJ1-2; possible D gene TRBD1, 5 bases. This CDR3 contains 14 residues. CDR1 is SGHRS, CDR2 YFSETQ, per germline. Trimming stripped 4 bases from V and 1 base from J, with 11 bases between. In DNA, the CDR3 is TGCGCCAGCAGCCCCTCGGGGGGTAACTATGGCTACACCTTC. The encoded protein is CASSPSGGNYGYTF.

This clone is labeled as medium-sized. This chain uses TRBV23-1 with TRBJ2-7; D perhaps matches TRBD1 (5 bases). TRBV23-1 is treated as an ORF (open reading frame) with a function not yet certain. The V gene lost 2 bases and the J gene lost 8 bases, with 13 bases spanning the gap. CDR3 length: 13 amino acids. CDR3 sequence reads: CASSQALQAKQYF. CDR3 nucleotides: TGCGCCAGCAGTCAAGCTTTACAGGCGAAGCAGTACTTC.

This sequence joins TRBV19 and TRBJ1-6; the D gene is possibly TRBD1 (5 bases). The CDR3 loop spans 14 amino acids. Looked up from germline, CDR1 is LNHDA and CDR2 is SQIVND (reference sequence). V was cut by 2 bases and J by 5 bases, with 7 bases left in between. The DNA of the CDR3 is TGTGCCAGTAGTATAACGACAGATAATTCACCCCTCCACTTT. Translated: CASSITTDNSPLHF.

This clone was picked up a small number of times. The gene calls are TRBV29-1 and TRBJ2-7; 7 bases fit TRBD1. The CDR3 extends over 12 amino acids. With V trimmed by 3 bases and J by 5 bases, 4 bases remained unmatched. Germline values: CDR1 SQVTM, CDR2 ANQGSEA. The CDR3 reads CSVEGDRDEQYF. In DNA form, the CDR3 reads TGCAGCGTTGAGGGAGACAGGGACGAGCAGTACTTC.

In its sample, this clone was seen a few times. The J gene is TRBJ2-1, the V gene TRBV6-1; 9 bases are shared with TRBD2. Germline trimming cut 1 base from V and 2 bases from J; bases unmatched to any gene: 6. This CDR3 spans 17 amino acids. Germline loops: CDR1 MNHNS, CDR2 SASEGT. DNA for the CDR3: TGTGCCAGCAGTGAAGTGGGTCTAGCGGGGCCCTACAATGAGCAGTTCTTC. Its translation is CASSEVGLAGPYNEQFF.

The chain carries TRBV6-5 and TRBJ2-1; 7 nucleotides agree with TRBD2. The ends lost 6 bases at V and 11 bases at J; junction bases unmatched: 10. Germline CDR1 MNHEY, CDR2 SVGAGI. The CDR3 has 13 amino acids. CDR3 coding DNA: TGTGCCAGCAGGTCCTTACAAGGGACTAAGCAGTTCTTC. Residues: CASRSLQGTKQFF.

The V gene is TRBV30, the J gene TRBJ1-4, with D possibly matching TRBD1 (5 bases). The CDR3 is 14 residues long. The ends were cut back, 4 bases at V and 2 bases at J, with 11 bases in the middle. Germline CDR1 GTSNPN, CDR2 SVGIG (reference sequence). Written as DNA, the CDR3 is TGTGCCTGGAATCTACAGGCGACTAATGAAAAACTGTTTTTT. It translates to CAWNLQATNEKLFF.

This clone has only a few counts. The J gene is TRBJ2-2, the V gene TRBV29-1, with unresolved D. Trimming took 6 bases from V and 4 from J, leaving 6 bases between them. The CDR3 has 11 residues. Germline CDR1 SQVTM, CDR2 ANQGSEA. CDR3 sequence reads: CSVSGTGELFF. CDR3 nucleotide sequence: TGCAGCGTATCCGGCACCGGGGAGCTGTTTTTT.

V gene TRBV5-1 combines with J gene TRBJ2-1; 7 positions agree with TRBD1. Germline lookup yields CDR1 SGHRS and CDR2 YFSETQ. The CDR3 loop spans 14 amino acids. V was pared by 6 bases and J by 1 base, with 4 bases of the junction left unmatched. CDR3 in amino acids: CASKKTGSYNEQFF. CDR3 nucleotide sequence: TGCGCCAGCAAAAAGACAGGGTCCTACAATGAGCAGTTCTTC.

V usage is TRBV5-4 and J usage is TRBJ2-7; 10 bases are shared with TRBD2. Germline assignment: CDR1 SGHNT and CDR2 YYREEE (reference sequence). This CDR3 contains 16 residues. J gave up 5 bases and V 0 bases, and 8 bases lay outside the gene matches. Here the CDR3 reads CASSLDGSGGSHEQYF. The CDR3 DNA reads as TGTGCCAGCAGCTTGGATGGTAGCGGGGGGAGTCACGAGCAGTACTTC.

This clone showed up just a few times. J is TRBJ2-1 and V is TRBV29-1; the D gene is possibly TRBD2 (6 bases). V lost 6 bases and J 7 bases, leaving 13 bases between the germline ends. From germline, CDR1 is SQVTM and CDR2 ANQGSEA. This CDR3 comprises 12 residues. CDR3 DNA: TGCAGCGTCACGGTGGGACTTAATGAGCAGTTCTTC. Translation gives CSVTVGLNEQFF.

This clone was seen a handful of times. The V call is TRBV18, the J call TRBJ2-5, with 12 positions matching TRBD1. J lost 4 bases, V lost 3 bases, and 0 bases had no gene match. Germline V lookup: CDR1 KGHSH, CDR2 LQKENI. This CDR3 spans 14 amino acids. CDR3 loop: CASSPGQGAETQYF. The CDR3 region has the DNA TGTGCCAGCTCACCGGGACAGGGGGCAGAGACCCAGTACTTC.

The rearrangement uses TRBV5-1 and TRBJ2-5, with TRBD2 matching over 10 bases. CDR1 is SGHRS and CDR2 is YFSETQ in the germline V gene. The CDR3 spans 16 residues. The V segment lost 2 bases and the J segment 5 bases; nucleotides outside the gene matches: 9. Written as DNA, the CDR3 is TGCGCCAGCAGCTTTGGACTAGCGGACGTGCTGGAGACCCAGTACTTC. Translated, it gives CASSFGLADVLETQYF.

V usage is TRBV10-3 and J usage is TRBJ2-3; the match to TRBD2 covers 11 bases. V lost 0 bases and J lost 0; bases outside the gene matches: 5. This CDR3 spans 18 amino acids. Germline loops: CDR1 ENHRY, CDR2 SYGVKD. The CDR3 protein is CAISESALAGVSTDTQYF. The CDR3 nucleotides read TGTGCCATCAGTGAGTCGGCACTAGCGGGGGTAAGCACAGATACGCAGTATTTT.

The CDR3 DNA reads TGTGCCAGCAGCAACAGGGACAGCTATGGCTACACCTTC. Protein: CASSNRDSYGYTF. The rearrangement uses TRBV21-1 and TRBJ1-2; the table's D call, TRBD1, has no DNA check behind it. TRBV21-1 is deemed a pseudogene. CDR3 length: 13 amino acids.

This clone was detected only a few times. The chain uses TRBV7-9 and TRBJ2-7, with D perhaps TRBD2 (6 bases). Trimming shortened V by 5 bases and J by 2 bases, and 13 bases separated the two germline ends. Germline CDR1 is SEHNR and CDR2 is FQNEAQ (reference sequence). The CDR3 has 14 amino acids. The CDR3 coding sequence is TGTGCCAGCAGCCCCTACGGGGGTCCCTACGAGCAGTACTTC. Its translation: CASSPYGGPYEQYF.

This clone was detected only a few times. The genes are TRBV7-2 and TRBJ2-2; the D gene is possibly TRBD2 (5 bases). The length of the CDR3 is 15 residues. Trimming left V 2 bases short and J 2 bases short, with 9 bases between. Germline-derived CDR1 and CDR2 are SGHTA and FQGNSA. CDR3 sequence reads: CASSLTGVNTGELFF. CDR3 sequence (DNA): TGTGCCAGCAGCTTAACCGGGGTCAACACCGGGGAGCTGTTTTTT.

The V gene is TRBV7-9, the J gene TRBJ2-5, with D perhaps matching TRBD1 (5 bases). Trimming took 1 base from V and 5 from J, leaving 17 bases between them. The germline CDR1 and CDR2 sequences are SEHNR and FQNEAQ (reference sequence). This CDR3 has 16 residues. The CDR3 DNA follows: TGTGCCAGCAGCTTAGTCCACGGACACGGTGGGGAGACCCAGTACTTC. Its protein is CASSLVHGHGGETQYF.

The chain joins TRBV7-2 to TRBJ2-7; 8 nucleotides agree with TRBD1. CDR1 and CDR2 from the germline V gene are SGHTA and FQGNSA. V trimming: 5 bases; J trimming: 3 bases; junction bases outside the gene matches: 3. CDR3 length equals 13 residues. Here the CDR3 reads CASSHTGGYEQYF. CDR3 DNA: TGTGCCAGCAGCCACACAGGGGGCTACGAGCAGTACTTC.

This clone occurred a few times. V and J are TRBV19 and TRBJ2-5, with 7 bases lining up with TRBD1. After removal of 4 bases from V and 6 bases from J, the junction contained 14 bases not matched to a gene. The CDR3 is made up of 16 amino acids. CDR1 LNHDA and CDR2 SQIVND come from the germline V gene (reference sequence). CDR3 sequence reads: CASSTRQGGAGQTQYF. The CDR3 DNA sequence: TGTGCCAGTAGTACGCGGCAAGGGGGCGCCGGGCAGACCCAGTACTTC.

The J gene is TRBJ1-4, the V gene TRBV5-4; 7 nucleotides line up with TRBD1. Germline V gives CDR1 SGHNT, CDR2 YYREEE (reference sequence). Germline trimming cut 4 bases from V and 0 bases from J; bases unmatched to any gene: 6. This CDR3 is 16 amino acids long. The CDR3 region is CASSRNRGSTNEKLFF. Written as DNA, the CDR3 is TGTGCCAGCAGCCGAAACAGGGGCTCAACTAATGAAAAACTGTTTTTT. Together with reference TRBV5-4 and TRBJ1-4, the CDR3 gives the full variable domain: ETGVTQSPTHLIKTRGQQVTLRCSSQSGHNTVSWYQQALGQGPQFIFQYYREEENGRGNFPPRFSGLQFPNYSSELNVNALELDDSALYLCASSRNRGSTNEKLFFGSGTQLSVL.

The chain recombines TRBV19 with TRBJ1-3; D is possibly TRBD1 (5 bases). The length of the CDR3 is 15 residues. With 3 bases removed from V and 1 base from J, the gap between germline ends came to 10 bases. Germline CDR1 LNHDA, CDR2 SQIVND (reference sequence). Here the CDR3 reads CASSIQQESGNTIYF. The CDR3 DNA reads as TGTGCCAGTAGTATCCAACAGGAATCTGGAAACACCATATATTTT.

The chain uses TRBV5-1 and TRBJ1-1; TRBD1 matches 10 bases. The CDR3 covers 16 residues. The junction had 8 bases not matched to a gene; V was cut back by 0 bases and J by 6 bases. From germline, CDR1 is SGHRS and CDR2 YFSETQ. CDR3 region: CASSLGTGGGNAEAFF. As DNA, the CDR3 is TGCGCCAGCAGCTTGGGGACAGGGGGTGGTAACGCTGAAGCTTTCTTT.

This clone turned up a few times. V gene TRBV15 combines with J gene TRBJ1-5; D perhaps matches TRBD1 (5 bases). V gave up 1 base and J gave up 2 bases, with 9 bases separating them. CDR1 is LNHNV, CDR2 YYDKDF, per germline (reference sequence). The CDR3 loop spans 15 amino acids. The CDR3 sequence: CATSRGQGGNQPQHF. The CDR3 nucleotides are TGTGCCACCAGCAGAGGCCAAGGGGGCAATCAGCCCCAGCATTTT.

The gene calls are TRBV9 and TRBJ2-1, with D perhaps TRBD2 (5 bases). V shed 4 bases and J shed 3 bases, with 14 bases lying between them. CDR3 length: 15 residues. Germline-derived CDR1 and CDR2 are SGDLS and YYNGEE. The CDR3 reads CASSPRSGDYNEQFF. CDR3 coding DNA: TGTGCCAGCAGCCCCCGCAGCGGAGACTACAATGAGCAGTTCTTC.

J is TRBJ1-2 and V is TRBV5-1; unclear D gene. V lost 0 bases, J lost 4 bases, and 13 bases lay in between. Germline V lookup: CDR1 SGHRS, CDR2 YFSETQ. This CDR3 is 15 amino acids long. The CDR3 reads CASSLDVGRSYGYTF. The CDR3 nucleotides read TGCGCCAGCAGCTTGGACGTGGGCAGGTCCTATGGCTACACCTTC.